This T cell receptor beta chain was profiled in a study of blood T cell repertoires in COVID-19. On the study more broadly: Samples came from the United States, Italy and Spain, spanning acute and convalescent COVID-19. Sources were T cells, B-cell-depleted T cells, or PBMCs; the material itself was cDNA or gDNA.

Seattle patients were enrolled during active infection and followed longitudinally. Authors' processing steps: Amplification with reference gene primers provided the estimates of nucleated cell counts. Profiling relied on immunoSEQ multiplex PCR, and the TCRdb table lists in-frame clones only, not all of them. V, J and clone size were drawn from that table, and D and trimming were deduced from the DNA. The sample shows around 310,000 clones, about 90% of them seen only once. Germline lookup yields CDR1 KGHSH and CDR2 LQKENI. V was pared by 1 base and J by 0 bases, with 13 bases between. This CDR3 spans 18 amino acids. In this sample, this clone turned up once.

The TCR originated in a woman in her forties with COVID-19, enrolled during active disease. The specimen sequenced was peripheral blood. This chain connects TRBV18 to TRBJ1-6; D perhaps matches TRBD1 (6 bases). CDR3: CASSPLAQDSSYNSPLHF. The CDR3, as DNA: TGTGCCAGCTCACCACTGGCTCAGGACAGCTCCTATAATTCACCCCTCCACTTT.